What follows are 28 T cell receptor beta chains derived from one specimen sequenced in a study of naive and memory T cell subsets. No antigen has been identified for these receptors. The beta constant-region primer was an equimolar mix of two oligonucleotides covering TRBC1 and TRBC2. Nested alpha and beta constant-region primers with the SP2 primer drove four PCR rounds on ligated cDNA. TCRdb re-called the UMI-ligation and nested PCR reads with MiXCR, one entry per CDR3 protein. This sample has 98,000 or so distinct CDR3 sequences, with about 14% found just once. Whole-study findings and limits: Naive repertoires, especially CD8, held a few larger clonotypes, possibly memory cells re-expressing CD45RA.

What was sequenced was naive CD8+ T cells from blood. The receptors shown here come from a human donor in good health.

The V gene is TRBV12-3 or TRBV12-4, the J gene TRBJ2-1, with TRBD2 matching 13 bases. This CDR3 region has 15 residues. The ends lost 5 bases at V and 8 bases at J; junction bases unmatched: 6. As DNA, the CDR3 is TGTGCCAGCAGTGCCGGGACTAGCGGGATGGATGAGCAGTTCTTC. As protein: CASSAGTSGMDEQFF.

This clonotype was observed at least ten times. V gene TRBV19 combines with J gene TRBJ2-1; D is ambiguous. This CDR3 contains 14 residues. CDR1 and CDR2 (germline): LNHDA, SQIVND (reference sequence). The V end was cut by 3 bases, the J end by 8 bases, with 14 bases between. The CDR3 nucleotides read TGTGCCAGTAGTATCCTACGTGCGGCCGATGAGCAGTTCTTC. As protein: CASSILRAADEQFF.

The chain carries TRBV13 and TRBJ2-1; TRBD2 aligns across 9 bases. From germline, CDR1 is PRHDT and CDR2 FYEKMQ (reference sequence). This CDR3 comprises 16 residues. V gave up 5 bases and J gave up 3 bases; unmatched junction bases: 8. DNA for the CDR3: TGTGCCAGCAGCGCAGGCGCGGGAGGGCTCTACAATGAGCAGTTCTTC. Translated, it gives CASSAGAGGLYNEQFF.

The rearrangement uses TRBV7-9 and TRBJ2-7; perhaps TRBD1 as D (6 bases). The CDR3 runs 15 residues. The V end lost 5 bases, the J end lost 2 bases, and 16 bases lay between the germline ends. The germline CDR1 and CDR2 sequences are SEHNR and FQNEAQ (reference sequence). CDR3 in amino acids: CASSAQGLSPYEQYF. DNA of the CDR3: TGTGCCAGCAGCGCACAGGGTCTGAGTCCCTACGAGCAGTACTTC. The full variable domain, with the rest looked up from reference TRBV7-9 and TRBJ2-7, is DTGVSQNPRHKITKRGQNVTFRCDPISEHNRLYWYRQTLGQGPEFLTYFQNEAQLEKSRLLSDRFSAERPKGSFSTLEIQRTEQGDSAMYLCASSAQGLSPYEQYFGPGTRLTVT.

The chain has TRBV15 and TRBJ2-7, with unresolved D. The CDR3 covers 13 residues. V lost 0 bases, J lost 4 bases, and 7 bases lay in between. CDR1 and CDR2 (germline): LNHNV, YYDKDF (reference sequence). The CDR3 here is CATSRDPPYEQYF. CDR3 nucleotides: TGTGCCACCAGCAGAGACCCCCCGTACGAGCAGTACTTC.

The CDR3 reads CASSLGLGGQETQYF. DNA for the CDR3: TGTGCCAGCAGCTTAGGGTTGGGGGGCCAAGAGACCCAGTACTTC. The chain uses TRBV7-6 and TRBJ2-5; D is possibly TRBD2 (6 bases). This CDR3 region has 15 residues. Germline CDR1 reads SGHVS; CDR2 reads FNYEAQ. V lost 1 base, J lost 1 base, and 10 bases lay in between.

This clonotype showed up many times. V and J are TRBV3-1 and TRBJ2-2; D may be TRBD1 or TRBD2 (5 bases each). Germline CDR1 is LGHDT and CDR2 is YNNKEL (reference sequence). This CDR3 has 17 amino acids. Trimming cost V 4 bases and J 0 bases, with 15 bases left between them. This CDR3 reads CASSRSVGAANTGELFF. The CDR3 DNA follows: TGTGCCAGCAGCCGAAGCGTCGGGGCGGCGAACACCGGGGAGCTGTTTTTT.

The CDR3 reads CASSEWTSGSYNEQFF. Here the CDR3 DNA reads TGTGCCAGCAGCGAATGGACTAGCGGCTCCTACAATGAGCAGTTCTTC. The chain carries TRBV5-4 and TRBJ2-1; TRBD2 matches 10 bases. The germline V gene encodes CDR1 SGHNT and CDR2 YYREEE (reference sequence). The CDR3 contains 16 residues. The V and J ends lost 4 bases and 0 bases, in that order; junction bases with no gene match: 4.

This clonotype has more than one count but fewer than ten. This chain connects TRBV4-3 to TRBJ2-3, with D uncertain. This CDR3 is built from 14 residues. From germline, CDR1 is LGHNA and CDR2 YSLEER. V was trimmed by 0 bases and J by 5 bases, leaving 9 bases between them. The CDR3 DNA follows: TGCGCCAGCAGCCAAGATCGCGTCTTAGATACGCAGTATTTT. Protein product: CASSQDRVLDTQYF.

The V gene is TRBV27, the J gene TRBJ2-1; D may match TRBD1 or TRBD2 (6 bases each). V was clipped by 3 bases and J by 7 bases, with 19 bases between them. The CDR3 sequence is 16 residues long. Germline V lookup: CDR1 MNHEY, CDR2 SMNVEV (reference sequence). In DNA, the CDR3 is TGTGCCAGCAGTTTCCTTCCAGGAGGGGGTAAGAATGAGCAGTTCTTC. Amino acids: CASSFLPGGGKNEQFF.

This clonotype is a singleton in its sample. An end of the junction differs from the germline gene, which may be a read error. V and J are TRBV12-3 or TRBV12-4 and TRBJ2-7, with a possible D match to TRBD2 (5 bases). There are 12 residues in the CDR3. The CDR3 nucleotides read TGTGACAGCAGTTTAGGACTGGACGAGCAGTACTTC. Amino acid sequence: CDSSLGLDEQYF.

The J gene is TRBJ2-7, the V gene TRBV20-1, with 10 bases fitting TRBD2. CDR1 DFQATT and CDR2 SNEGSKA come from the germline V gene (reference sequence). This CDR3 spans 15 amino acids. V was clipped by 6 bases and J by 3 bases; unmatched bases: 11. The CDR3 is CSAIPPGTSDYEQYF. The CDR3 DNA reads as TGCAGTGCAATCCCCCCCGGGACTAGCGACTACGAGCAGTACTTC.

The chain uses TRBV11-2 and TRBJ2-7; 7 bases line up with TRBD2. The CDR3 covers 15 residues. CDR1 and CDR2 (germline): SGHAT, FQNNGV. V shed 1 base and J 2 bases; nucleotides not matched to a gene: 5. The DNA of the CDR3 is TGTGCCAGCAGCTTAGTATATCGGGGGGCCTACGAGCAGTACTTC. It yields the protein CASSLVYRGAYEQYF.

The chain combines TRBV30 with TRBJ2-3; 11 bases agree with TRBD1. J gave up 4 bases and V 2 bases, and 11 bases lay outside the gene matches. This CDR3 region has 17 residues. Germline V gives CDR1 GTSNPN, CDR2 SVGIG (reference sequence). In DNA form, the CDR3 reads TGTGCCTGGAGTCCGGGGACAGGGGGGATCAGACCAGATACGCAGTATTTT. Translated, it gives CAWSPGTGGIRPDTQYF.

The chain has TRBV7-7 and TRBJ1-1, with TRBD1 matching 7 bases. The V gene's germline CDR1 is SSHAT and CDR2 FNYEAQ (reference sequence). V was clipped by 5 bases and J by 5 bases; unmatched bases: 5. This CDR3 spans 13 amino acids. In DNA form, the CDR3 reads TGTGCCAGCAGCCCGGACAGGTGGACTGAAGCTTTCTTT. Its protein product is CASSPDRWTEAFF. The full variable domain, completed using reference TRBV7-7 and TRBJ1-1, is GAGVSQSPRYKVTKRGQDVTLRCDPISSHATLYWYQQALGQGPEFLTYFNYEAQPDKSGLPSDRFSAERPEGSISTLTIQRTEQRDSAMYRCASSPDRWTEAFFGQGTRLTVV.

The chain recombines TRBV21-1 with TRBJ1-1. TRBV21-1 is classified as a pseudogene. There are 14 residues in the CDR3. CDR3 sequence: CASTHRRMNTEAFF. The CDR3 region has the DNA TGTGCCAGCACGCACCGGCGAATGAACACTGAAGCTTTCTTT.

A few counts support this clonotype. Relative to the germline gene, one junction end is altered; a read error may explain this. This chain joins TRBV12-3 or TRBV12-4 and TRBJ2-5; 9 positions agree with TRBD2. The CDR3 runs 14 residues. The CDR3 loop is CASSVAGAKETQYF. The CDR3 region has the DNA TGTGCCAGCAGTGTAGCGGGGGCCAAAGAGACCCAGTACTTC.

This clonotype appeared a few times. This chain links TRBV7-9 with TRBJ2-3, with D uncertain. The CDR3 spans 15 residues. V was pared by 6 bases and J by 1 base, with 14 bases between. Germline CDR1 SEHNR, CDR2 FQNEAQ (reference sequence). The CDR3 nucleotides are TGTGCCAGCAGGCGAGTGCGAGCCGGCACAGATACGCAGTATTTT. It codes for CASRRVRAGTDTQYF.

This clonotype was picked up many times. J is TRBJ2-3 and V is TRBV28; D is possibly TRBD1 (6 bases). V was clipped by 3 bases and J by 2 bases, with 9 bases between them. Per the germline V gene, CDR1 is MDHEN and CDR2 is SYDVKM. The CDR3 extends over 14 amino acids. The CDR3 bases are TGTGCCAGCAGTTTGGGACAAACCACAGATACGCAGTATTTT. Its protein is CASSLGQTTDTQYF.

CDR3 bases: TGTGCCAGTAGTACCCGGACAGGGCCGAACACCGGGGAGCTGTTTTTT. Translated, it gives CASSTRTGPNTGELFF. This chain connects TRBV19 to TRBJ2-2; 8 bases align to TRBD1. Germline V gene lookup returns CDR1 LNHDA and CDR2 SQIVND (reference sequence). Trimming removed 4 bases from V and 0 bases from J; junction bases left unmatched: 4. CDR3 length: 16 residues. Full variable domain (remainder filled in from reference TRBV19 and TRBJ2-2): DGGITQSPKYLFRKEGQNVTLSCEQNLNHDAMYWYRQDPGQGLRLIYYSQIVNDFQKGDIAEGYSVSREKKESFPLTVTSAQKNPTAFYLCASSTRTGPNTGELFFGEGSRLTVL.

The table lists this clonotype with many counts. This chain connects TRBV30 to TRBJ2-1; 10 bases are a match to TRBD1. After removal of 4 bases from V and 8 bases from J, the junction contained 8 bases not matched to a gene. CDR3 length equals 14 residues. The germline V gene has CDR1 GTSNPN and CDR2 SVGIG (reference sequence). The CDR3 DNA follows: TGTGCCTGGAAGCCGGGACAGGGGTACTATGAGCAGTTCTTC. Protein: CAWKPGQGYYEQFF.

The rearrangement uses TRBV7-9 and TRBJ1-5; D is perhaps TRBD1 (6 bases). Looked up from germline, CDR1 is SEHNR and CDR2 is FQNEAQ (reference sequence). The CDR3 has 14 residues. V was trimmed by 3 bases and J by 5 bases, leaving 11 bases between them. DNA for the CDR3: TGTGCCAGCAGCTTCACAGGGTTGGATCAGCCCCAGCATTTT. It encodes CASSFTGLDQPQHF.

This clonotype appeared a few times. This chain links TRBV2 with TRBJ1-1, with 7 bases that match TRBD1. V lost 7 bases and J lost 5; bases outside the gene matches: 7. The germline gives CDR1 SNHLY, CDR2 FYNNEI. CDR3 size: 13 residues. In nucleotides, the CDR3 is TGTGCCAGCATCCCACAGGGGAGGACTGAAGCTTTCTTT. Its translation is CASIPQGRTEAFF. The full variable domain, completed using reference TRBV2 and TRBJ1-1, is EPEVTQTPSHQVTQMGQEVILRCVPISNHLYFYWYRQILGQKVEFLVSFYNNEISEKSEIFDDQFSVERPDGSNFTLKIRSTKLEDSAMYFCASIPQGRTEAFFGQGTRLTVV.

The CDR3: CASTMDRAYEQYF. In nucleotides, the CDR3 is TGTGCCAGCACAATGGACAGAGCCTACGAGCAGTACTTC. The V gene is TRBV7-9, the J gene TRBJ2-7, with a weak D call TRBD1 (6 bases). The ends were cut back, 7 bases at V and 2 bases at J, with 12 bases in the middle. Germline V gives CDR1 SEHNR, CDR2 FQNEAQ (reference sequence). CDR3 length: 13 residues.

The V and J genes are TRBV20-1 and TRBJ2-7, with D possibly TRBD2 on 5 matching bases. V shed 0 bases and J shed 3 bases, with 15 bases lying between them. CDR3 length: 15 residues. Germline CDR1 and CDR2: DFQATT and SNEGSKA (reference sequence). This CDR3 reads CSARDSALTNYEQYF. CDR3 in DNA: TGCAGTGCTAGAGATAGCGCACTGACCAACTACGAGCAGTACTTC.

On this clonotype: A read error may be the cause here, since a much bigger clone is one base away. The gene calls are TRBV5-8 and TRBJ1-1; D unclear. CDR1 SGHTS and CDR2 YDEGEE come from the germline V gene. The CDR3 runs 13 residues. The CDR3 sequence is CASSLEGGRWALF. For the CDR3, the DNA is TGTGCCAGCAGCTTGGAGGGTGGCAGGTGGGCTCTCTTT.

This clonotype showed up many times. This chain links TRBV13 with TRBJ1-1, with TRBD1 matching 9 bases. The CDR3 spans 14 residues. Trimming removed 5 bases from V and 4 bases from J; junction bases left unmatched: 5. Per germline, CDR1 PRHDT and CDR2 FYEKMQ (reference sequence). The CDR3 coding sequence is TGTGCCAGCAGCACGGGACAGGGAGGCACTGAAGCTTTCTTT. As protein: CASSTGQGGTEAFF.

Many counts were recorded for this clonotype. The CDR3 spells CASSQDLSGEETQYF. CDR3 nucleotides: TGCGCCAGCAGCCAAGATCTATCAGGGGAAGAGACCCAGTACTTC. The genes are TRBV4-3 and TRBJ2-5; possible D gene TRBD1, 6 bases. The germline CDR1 and CDR2 sequences are LGHNA and YSLEER. V was trimmed by 0 bases and J by 3 bases, leaving 11 bases between them. There are 15 residues in the CDR3.